The 25 T cell receptor beta chains below all came from one sample that was sequenced in a study of blood T cell repertoires in COVID-19. TCRdb's table, derived via immunoSEQ multiplex PCR, lists solely in-frame clones and lacks some. This sample has about 170,000 clones, with around nine tenths found just once. The sample was peripheral blood. The receptors originated from a woman older than 75 with COVID-19, enrolled during active disease.

The sample holds one count of this clone. This sequence joins TRBV27 and TRBJ2-3, with TRBD2 matching 9 bases. This CDR3 is 18 amino acids long. CDR1 and CDR2 from the germline V gene are MNHEY and SMNVEV (reference sequence). Unmatched junction bases numbered 14, after V lost 5 bases and J lost 2 bases. CDR3 residues: CASSPTVLAGILTDTQYF. CDR3 coding DNA: TGTGCCAGCAGTCCGACCGTACTAGCGGGCATCCTCACAGATACGCAGTATTTT.

This clone came up once. This sequence joins TRBV19 and TRBJ2-5, with 8 nucleotides matching TRBD1. CDR1 and CDR2 from the germline V gene are LNHDA and SQIVND (reference sequence). CDR3 length equals 14 residues. Trimming at V came to 5 bases and at J to 5 bases, leaving 7 bases not matched to a gene. This CDR3 is CASSPGQGSETQYF. The CDR3 nucleotides read TGTGCCAGTAGTCCCGGACAGGGCTCGGAGACCCAGTACTTC.

V and J are TRBV7-8 and TRBJ2-5, with D unclear. The V end was cut by 1 base, the J end by 2 bases, with 14 bases between. The CDR3 is 16 amino acids. Germline CDR1 and CDR2: SGHVS and FQNEAQ. The CDR3 protein is CASSLDSSHRQETQYF. The CDR3 DNA reads TGTGCCAGCAGCTTAGACTCAAGTCACCGGCAAGAGACCCAGTACTTC.

The chain joins TRBV6-5 to TRBJ2-7, with 7 bases fitting TRBD1. Germline V gives CDR1 MNHEY, CDR2 SVGAGI. With V trimmed by 5 bases and J by 4 bases, 5 bases remained unmatched. The CDR3 is made up of 13 amino acids. The DNA for the CDR3 is TGTGCCAGCAGTACAGGGGTGGGATACGAGCAGTACTTC. Protein: CASSTGVGYEQYF.

The CDR3, as DNA: TGTGCCACCAGTGACACTAACCGCCAGTACTTC. It translates to CATSDTNRQYF. This rearrangement joins TRBV24-1 to TRBJ2-7; D uncertain. The CDR3 runs to 11 residues. Per the germline V gene, CDR1 is KGHDR and CDR2 is SFDVKD. V was shortened by 4 bases and J by 10 bases, with 10 bases between the two germline ends.

The CDR3 sequence: CASSWWEGWYNEQFF. In DNA form, the CDR3 reads TGTGCCAGCAGTTGGTGGGAGGGCTGGTACAATGAGCAGTTCTTC. The rearrangement links TRBV6-2 or TRBV6-3 to TRBJ2-1; 7 bases line up with TRBD2. From germline, CDR1 is MNHEY and CDR2 SVGEGT. The CDR3 spans 15 residues. Trimming took 4 bases from V and 4 from J; bases not matched to a gene: 7.

The DNA of the CDR3 is TGTGCCAGTAGTATAGCCTCCTCCTACGACTACAACACCGGGGAGCTGTTTTTT. Residues: CASSIASSYDYNTGELFF. This sequence joins TRBV19 and TRBJ2-2; D may be TRBD2 (5 bases). Germline V lookup: CDR1 LNHDA, CDR2 SQIVND (reference sequence). CDR3 length equals 18 residues. The V and J ends lost 1 base and 2 bases respectively, with 17 bases between them.

The chain carries TRBV24-1 and TRBJ1-5, with 7 positions matching TRBD1. The V and J ends lost 9 bases and 8 bases, in that order; junction bases with no gene match: 9. Germline V gives CDR1 KGHDR, CDR2 SFDVKD. The CDR3 covers 13 residues. The CDR3 coding sequence is TGTGCCACCGGGGGACAGCCCCAGGAGCCCCAGCATTTT. It yields the protein CATGGQPQEPQHF.

CDR3 region: CASSFQGSNQPQHF. Written as DNA, the CDR3 is TGTGCCAGTAGTTTCCAGGGTAGCAATCAGCCCCAGCATTTT. V and J are TRBV19 and TRBJ1-5; tentatively, D is TRBD1 (5 bases). Per germline, CDR1 LNHDA and CDR2 SQIVND (reference sequence). The CDR3 runs 14 residues. Trimming removed 5 bases from V and 0 bases from J, with 8 bases in between.

The genes are TRBV24-1 and TRBJ2-1, with a possible D match to TRBD2 (6 bases). Germline CDR1 reads KGHDR; CDR2 reads SFDVKD. The CDR3 has 15 amino acids. Trimming removed 5 bases at V and 0 bases at J, with 10 bases between. The CDR3 here is CATSGGDSSYNEQFF. As DNA, the CDR3 is TGTGCCACCAGTGGGGGGGATAGCTCCTACAATGAGCAGTTCTTC.

The chain has TRBV2 and TRBJ1-1; 8 bases are a match to TRBD1. The ends lost 6 bases at V and 6 bases at J; junction bases unmatched: 9. Germline-derived CDR1 and CDR2 are SNHLY and FYNNEI. This CDR3 is built from 14 residues. The CDR3, as DNA: TGTGCCAGCAGCACAGGGGGAGGGTACTCTGAAGCTTTCTTT. This encodes CASSTGGGYSEAFF.

The CDR3 sequence is CASSFPGAETQYF. The CDR3 region has the DNA TGCGCCAGCAGCTTTCCAGGGGCGGAAACCCAGTACTTC. The rearrangement uses TRBV5-1 and TRBJ2-5, with D possibly TRBD1 on 6 matching bases. CDR3 length: 13 amino acids. Trimming pared 2 bases from V and 8 bases from J, leaving 13 bases between. Germline assignment: CDR1 SGHRS and CDR2 YFSETQ.

A few counts support this clone. The chain recombines TRBV7-8 with TRBJ2-2; the D gene is possibly TRBD2 (6 bases). Germline V lookup: CDR1 SGHVS, CDR2 FQNEAQ. CDR3 size: 15 residues. With 3 bases removed from V and 2 bases from J, the gap between germline ends came to 10 bases. The CDR3 region is CASSFQGGNTGELFF. CDR3 DNA sequence: TGTGCCAGCAGCTTTCAGGGAGGAAACACCGGGGAGCTGTTTTTT.

This clone has more than one count but fewer than ten. This chain joins TRBV2 and TRBJ2-2, with D unresolved. This CDR3 is built from 12 residues. Germline CDR1 and CDR2: SNHLY and FYNNEI. V was clipped by 7 bases and J by 3 bases, with 6 bases between them. The CDR3 DNA is TGTGCCAGCAAACGGTACACCGGGGAGCTGTTTTTT. Its protein is CASKRYTGELFF.

V usage is TRBV11-2 and J usage is TRBJ1-1; D is possibly TRBD1 (6 bases). Germline V gives CDR1 SGHAT, CDR2 FQNNGV. The length of the CDR3 is 15 residues. V lost 4 bases to trimming and J lost 10 bases, with 22 bases between them. CDR3 sequence reads: CASSSLQGAGNVAFF. In DNA, the CDR3 is TGTGCCAGCAGCTCGTTACAGGGAGCTGGCAATGTAGCTTTCTTT.

The J gene is TRBJ1-3, the V gene TRBV11-2; no clear D. In germline, CDR1 is SGHAT, CDR2 FQNNGV. The V and J ends lost 7 bases and 6 bases respectively, with 10 bases between them. CDR3 length: 12 residues. CDR3 region: CASNKGENTIYF. In nucleotides, the CDR3 is TGTGCCAGCAACAAGGGAGAAAACACCATATATTTT.

The chain carries TRBV23-1 and TRBJ1-4; the match to TRBD1 covers 10 bases. TRBV23-1 is assigned to the ORF class and has an uncertain function. This CDR3 region has 16 residues. V dropped 0 bases and J dropped 7; count of bases not matched to a gene: 5. The CDR3: CASSQSRDRGREKLFF. The CDR3, as DNA: TGCGCCAGCAGTCAATCTAGGGACAGGGGACGTGAAAAACTGTTTTTT.

The chain uses TRBV5-1 and TRBJ1-2, with 9 bases fitting TRBD1. This CDR3 comprises 14 residues. The germline CDR1 and CDR2 sequences are SGHRS and YFSETQ. After removal of 4 bases from V and 3 bases from J, the junction contained 4 bases not matched to a gene. Here the CDR3 reads CASSPGQGDYGYTF. Written as DNA, the CDR3 is TGCGCCAGCAGCCCGGGACAGGGCGACTATGGCTACACCTTC.

The CDR3 sequence is CASSLFKNTEAFF. The CDR3 DNA reads TGTGCCAGCAGCTTATTTAAGAACACTGAAGCTTTCTTT. The V call is TRBV11-3, the J call TRBJ1-1; no clear D gene. The CDR3 loop spans 13 amino acids. Germline V gives CDR1 SGHNT, CDR2 YENEEA. Trimming removed 2 bases at V and 1 base at J, with 5 bases between.

This sequence joins TRBV9 and TRBJ2-1; 8 nucleotides align to TRBD2. The CDR3 consists of 16 residues. The germline CDR1 and CDR2 sequences are SGDLS and YYNGEE. Trimming took 2 bases from V and 6 from J; bases not matched to a gene: 10. CDR3 amino acids: CASSVAPGLVANEQFF. In DNA, the CDR3 is TGTGCCAGCAGCGTCGCCCCGGGACTAGTTGCCAATGAGCAGTTCTTC.

J is TRBJ2-3 and V is TRBV5-4, with a tentative D call TRBD2 (5 bases). Germline V gives CDR1 SGHNT, CDR2 YYREEE (reference sequence). The CDR3 consists of 13 residues. V gave up 4 bases and J gave up 4 bases, with 10 bases separating them. CDR3 DNA sequence: TGTGCCAGCAGCCTGGACTCATCAGATACGCAGTATTTT. Translated: CASSLDSSDTQYF.

The chain recombines TRBV19 with TRBJ1-3; TRBD1 agrees at 7 bases. The CDR3 length is 15 residues. V lost 5 bases, J lost 7 bases, and 11 bases stayed unmatched. Germline assignment: CDR1 LNHDA and CDR2 SQIVND (reference sequence). The CDR3 nucleotides read TGTGCCAGTAGTGAAGGACAGGCGCATCCGAACACCATATATTTT. It codes for CASSEGQAHPNTIYF.

The gene calls are TRBV7-2 and TRBJ2-7; D gene ambiguous. This CDR3 is 14 amino acids long. Looked up from germline, CDR1 is SGHTA and CDR2 is FQGNSA. V was clipped by 1 base and J by 2 bases, with 9 bases between them. The DNA for the CDR3 is TGTGCCAGCAGCTTAGGGCAGGCCACCTACGAGCAGTACTTC. It yields the protein CASSLGQATYEQYF.

J is TRBJ2-1 and V is TRBV5-5; D is unresolved. V was clipped by 5 bases and J by 14 bases, with 14 bases between them. Germline CDR1 reads SGHKS; CDR2 reads YYEKEE (reference sequence). The length of the CDR3 is 11 residues. This CDR3 is CASRGTRREFF. The CDR3 DNA reads TGTGCCAGCAGGGGTACGCGGCGTGAGTTCTTC.

This chain uses TRBV2 with TRBJ1-3; no clear D gene. The V end lost 3 bases, the J end lost 4 bases, and 13 bases lay between the germline ends. The length of the CDR3 is 15 residues. Germline V gives CDR1 SNHLY, CDR2 FYNNEI. The CDR3 spells CASSEGTVRGNTIYF. The CDR3 bases are TGTGCCAGCAGTGAGGGCACAGTCCGCGGAAACACCATATATTTT.